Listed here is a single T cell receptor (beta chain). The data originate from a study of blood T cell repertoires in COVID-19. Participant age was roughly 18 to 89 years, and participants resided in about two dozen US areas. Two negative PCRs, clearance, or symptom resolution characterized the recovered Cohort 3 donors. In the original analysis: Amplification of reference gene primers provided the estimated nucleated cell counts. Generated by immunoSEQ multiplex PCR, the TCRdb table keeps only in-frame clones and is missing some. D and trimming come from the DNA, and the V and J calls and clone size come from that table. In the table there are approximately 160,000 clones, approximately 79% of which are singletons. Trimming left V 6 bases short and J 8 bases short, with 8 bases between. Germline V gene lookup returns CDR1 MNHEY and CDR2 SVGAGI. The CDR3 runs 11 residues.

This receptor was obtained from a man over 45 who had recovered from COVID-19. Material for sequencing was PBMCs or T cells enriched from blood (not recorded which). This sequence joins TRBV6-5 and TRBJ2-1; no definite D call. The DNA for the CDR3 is TGTGCCAGCAGATATAATTATGAGCAGTTCTTC. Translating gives CASRYNYEQFF.